Here is one T cell receptor (beta chain) with its context. The CDR3 consists of 13 residues. V was clipped by 2 bases and J by 6 bases, with 8 bases between them. The germline gives CDR1 SGHAT, CDR2 FQDESV (reference sequence). The data belong to a study of T cell changes during pregnancy in multiple sclerosis. Profiling relied on immunoSEQ multiplex PCR, and the TCRdb table lists in-frame clones only, not all of them. The sample contains 85,000 to 100,000 clones, over 85% of which appear only once. This chain joins TRBV11-1 and TRBJ2-1; no clear D gene. Sequences were derived from peripheral blood, sampled after pregnancy. This receptor was obtained from a female donor with multiple sclerosis, enrolled in a pregnancy study. The CDR3 region has the DNA TGTGCCAGCAGCTTAAGACTTCTCAATGAGCAGTTCTTC. It yields the protein CASSLRLLNEQFF.